The clone carrying this TCR beta chain was counted a single time. Its antigen is unidentified. The data derive from a study of beta chain features in type 1 diabetes. Study-wide points: TCRB CDR3s were moderately but significantly shorter in Type 1 diabetes patients in all four CD4+ subsets.

CDR1 is MNHEY and CDR2 is SMNVEV in the germline V gene (reference sequence). CDR3 length equals 14 residues. Unmatched junction bases numbered 5, after V lost 6 bases and J lost 0 bases. Investigators reverse transcribed all isolated RNA, so they sequenced expressed TCRB transcripts. Profiling relied on immunoSEQ multiplex PCR, and the TCRdb table lists in-frame clones only, not all of them. The sample records approximately 260,000 clones, around 21% being singletons. The chain recombines TRBV27 with TRBJ2-7; the match to TRBD1 covers 7 bases. The receptor was derived from a woman in her forties with type 1 diabetes. Sequencing was carried out using naive CD4+ T cells from blood. The CDR3 bases are TGTGCCAGCAGACTTGACAGGGACTCCTACGAGCAGTACTTC. Translating gives CASRLDRDSYEQYF.